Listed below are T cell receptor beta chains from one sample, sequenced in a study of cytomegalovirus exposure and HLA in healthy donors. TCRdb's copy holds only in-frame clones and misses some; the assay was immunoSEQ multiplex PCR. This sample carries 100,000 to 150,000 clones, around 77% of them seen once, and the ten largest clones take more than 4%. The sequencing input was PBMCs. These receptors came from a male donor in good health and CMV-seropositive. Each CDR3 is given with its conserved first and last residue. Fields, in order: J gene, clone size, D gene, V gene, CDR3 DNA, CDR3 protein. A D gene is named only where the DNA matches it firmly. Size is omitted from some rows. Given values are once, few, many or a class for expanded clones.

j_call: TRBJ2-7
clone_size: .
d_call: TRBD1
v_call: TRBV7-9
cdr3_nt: TGTGCCAGCAGCTTAGGTAGTCCGGGACAGGGCTACGAGCAGTACTTC
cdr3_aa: CASSLGSPGQGYEQYF

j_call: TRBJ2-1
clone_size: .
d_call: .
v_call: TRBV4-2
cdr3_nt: TGTGCCAGCAAGGCGTTCGGGGTCAGGAAGCAGTTCTTC
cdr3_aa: CASKAFGVRKQFF

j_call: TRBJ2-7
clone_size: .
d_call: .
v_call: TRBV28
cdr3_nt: TGTGCCAGCAGTTTCGGTCCCGACAGCTACGAGCAGTACTTC
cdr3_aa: CASSFGPDSYEQYF

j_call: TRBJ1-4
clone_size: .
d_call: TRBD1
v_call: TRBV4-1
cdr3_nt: TGCGCCAGCAGCCAAGGACAGGGGCATAATGAAAAACTGTTTTTT
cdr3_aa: CASSQGQGHNEKLFF

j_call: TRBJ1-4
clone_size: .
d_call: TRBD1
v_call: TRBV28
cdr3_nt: TGTGCCAGCAGCCGACCCCGACAGGGGACGCAGACGGAAAAACTGTTTTTT
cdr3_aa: CASSRPRQGTQTEKLFF

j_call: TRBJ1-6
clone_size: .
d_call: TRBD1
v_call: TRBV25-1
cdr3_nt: TGTGCCAGCAGAAAGGGACAGTTGGATAATTCACCCCTCCACTTT
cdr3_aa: CASRKGQLDNSPLHF

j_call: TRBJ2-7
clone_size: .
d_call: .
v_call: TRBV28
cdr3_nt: TGTGCCAGCAGTTTATCACAAACCTACGAGCAGTACTTC
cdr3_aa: CASSLSQTYEQYF

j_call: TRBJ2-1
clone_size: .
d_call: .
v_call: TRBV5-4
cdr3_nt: TGTGCCAGCACCCAAGGGGGATATGGTGAGCAGTTCTTC
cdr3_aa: CASTQGGYGEQFF

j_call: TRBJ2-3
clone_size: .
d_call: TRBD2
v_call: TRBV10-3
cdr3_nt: TGTGCCACTTCTCTAGCGGGAGGGCTCACAGATACGCAGTATTTT
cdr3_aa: CATSLAGGLTDTQYF

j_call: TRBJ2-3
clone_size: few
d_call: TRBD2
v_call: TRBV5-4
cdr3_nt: TGTGCCAGCAGCTTAATCGGCGGGGGACCTACAGATACGCAGTATTTT
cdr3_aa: CASSLIGGGPTDTQYF

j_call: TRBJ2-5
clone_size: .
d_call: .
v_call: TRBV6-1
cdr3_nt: TGTGCTACTAAGGAAGGGAGGAAGCAAGAGACCCAGTACTTC
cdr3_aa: CATKEGRKQETQYF

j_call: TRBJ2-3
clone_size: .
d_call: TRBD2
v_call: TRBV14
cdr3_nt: TGTGCCAGCAGCCAAGGGAGGACTAGCGGGCATTTCACAGATACGCAGTATTTT
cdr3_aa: CASSQGRTSGHFTDTQYF

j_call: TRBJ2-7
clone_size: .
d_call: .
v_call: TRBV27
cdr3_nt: TGTGCCAGCACTGGCCCGGGAGAGTACGAGCAGTACTTC
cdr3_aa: CASTGPGEYEQYF

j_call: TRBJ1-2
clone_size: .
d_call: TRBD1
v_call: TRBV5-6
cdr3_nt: TGTGCCAGCAGCGTGGGACAGGGCAACTATGGCTACACCTTC
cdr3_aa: CASSVGQGNYGYTF

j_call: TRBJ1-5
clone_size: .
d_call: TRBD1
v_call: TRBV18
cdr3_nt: TGTGCCAGCTCACCGGAACAGGGGGGCAATCAGCCCCAGCATTTT
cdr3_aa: CASSPEQGGNQPQHF

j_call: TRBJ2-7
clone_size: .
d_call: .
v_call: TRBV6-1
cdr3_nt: TGTGCCAGCAGTGAAGCGGGAGAAAACCCCTCCTACGAGCAGTACTTC
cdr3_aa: CASSEAGENPSYEQYF

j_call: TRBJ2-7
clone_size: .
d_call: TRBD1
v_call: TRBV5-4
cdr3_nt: TGTGCCAGCAGCTTGGGTTGGGACAGGGGGCCTCTCCGGCAGTACTTC
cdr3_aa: CASSLGWDRGPLRQYF

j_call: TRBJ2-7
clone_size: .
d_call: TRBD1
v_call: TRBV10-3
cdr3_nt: TGTGCCATCAGCCGGGACAGGGGAGGCGAGCAGTACTTC
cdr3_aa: CAISRDRGGEQYF

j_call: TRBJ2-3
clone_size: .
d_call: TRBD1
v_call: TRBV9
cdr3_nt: TGTGCCAGCAGCGTAGCAGGGGGCGGAGATACGCAGTATTTT
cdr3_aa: CASSVAGGGDTQYF

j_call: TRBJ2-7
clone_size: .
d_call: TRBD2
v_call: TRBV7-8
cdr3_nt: TGTGCCAGCAGCTCGGGGGGGCAGTACGAGCAGTACTTC
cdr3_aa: CASSSGGQYEQYF

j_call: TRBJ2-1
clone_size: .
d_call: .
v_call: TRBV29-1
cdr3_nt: TGCAGCGTAGCAAGGGGCACCACACTTGACAATGAGCAGTTCTTC
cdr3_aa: CSVARGTTLDNEQFF

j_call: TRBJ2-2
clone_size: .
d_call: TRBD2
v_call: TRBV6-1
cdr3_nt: TGTGCCAGCAGATTAGCGGGGGGAGGGGCCGGGGAGCTGTTTTTT
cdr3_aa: CASRLAGGGAGELFF

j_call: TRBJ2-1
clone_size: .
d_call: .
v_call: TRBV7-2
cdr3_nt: TGTGCCAGCAGCTCCGCCCCTGACTTTGCTAACAATGAGCAGTTCTTC
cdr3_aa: CASSSAPDFANNEQFF

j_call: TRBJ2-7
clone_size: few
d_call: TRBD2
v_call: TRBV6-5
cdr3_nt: TGTGCCAGCAGTTATCGGCGGGAGGGAGTCGGCGAGCAGTACTTC
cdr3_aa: CASSYRREGVGEQYF

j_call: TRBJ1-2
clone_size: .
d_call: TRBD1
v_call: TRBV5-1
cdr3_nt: TGCGCCAGCAGCTTGGGACAGGGGACGGCTCCTAACTATGGCTACACCTTC
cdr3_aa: CASSLGQGTAPNYGYTF

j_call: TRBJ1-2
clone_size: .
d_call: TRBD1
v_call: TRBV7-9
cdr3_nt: TGTGCCAGCAGCACGAGGTGGGGACAGACTTCTAGCTATGGCTACACCTTC
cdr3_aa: CASSTRWGQTSSYGYTF

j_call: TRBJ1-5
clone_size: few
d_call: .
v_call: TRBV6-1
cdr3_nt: TGTGCCAGCAGGGGGGGGGCCGAGGCTCAGCCCCAGCATTTT
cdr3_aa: CASRGGAEAQPQHF

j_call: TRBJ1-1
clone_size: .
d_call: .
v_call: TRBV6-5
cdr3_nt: TGTGCCAGCAGCCTTGCAGGATGGAACACTGAAGCTTTCTTT
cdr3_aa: CASSLAGWNTEAFF

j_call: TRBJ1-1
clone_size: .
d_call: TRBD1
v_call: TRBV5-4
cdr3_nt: TGTGCCAGCAGGCGACAGGGATTGGTGTACACTGAAGCTTTCTTT
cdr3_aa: CASRRQGLVYTEAFF

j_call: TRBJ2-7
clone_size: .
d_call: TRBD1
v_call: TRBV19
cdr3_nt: TGTGCCAGTAGTACGCAGGGGGCAACCTACGAGCAGTACTTC
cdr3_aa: CASSTQGATYEQYF

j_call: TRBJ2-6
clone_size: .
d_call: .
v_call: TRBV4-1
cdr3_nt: TGCGCCAGCAGTCACCTCAGGGGAGAACCTGGGGCCAACGTCCTGACTTTC
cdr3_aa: CASSHLRGEPGANVLTF

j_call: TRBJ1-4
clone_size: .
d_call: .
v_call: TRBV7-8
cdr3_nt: TGTGCCAGCAGCTTAGGGGCAGGGGCTAGAGAAAAACTGTTTTTT
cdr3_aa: CASSLGAGAREKLFF

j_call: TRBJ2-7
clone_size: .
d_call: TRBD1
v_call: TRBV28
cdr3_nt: TGTGCCAGCAGTTTCCAGGGGGCGTTGGTGCAGTACTTC
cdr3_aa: CASSFQGALVQYF

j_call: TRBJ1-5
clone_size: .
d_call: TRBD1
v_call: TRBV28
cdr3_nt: TGTGCCAGCAGTCGACCTCCGGGACAGGGGAATCAGCCCCAGCATTTT
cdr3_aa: CASSRPPGQGNQPQHF

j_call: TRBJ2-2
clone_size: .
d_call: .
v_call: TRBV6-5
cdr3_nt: TGTGCCAGCAGTTTTTCGGGGGAGAACACCGGGGAGCTGTTTTTT
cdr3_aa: CASSFSGENTGELFF

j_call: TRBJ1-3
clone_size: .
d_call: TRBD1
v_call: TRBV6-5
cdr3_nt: TGTGCCAGCAGCCTCCGGGACAGGGGCGCAAACACCATATATTTT
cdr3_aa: CASSLRDRGANTIYF

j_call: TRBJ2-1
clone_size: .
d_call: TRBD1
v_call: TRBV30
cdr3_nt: TGTGCCTGGAGTCTCGGGACAGACAATGAGCAGTTCTTC
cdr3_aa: CAWSLGTDNEQFF

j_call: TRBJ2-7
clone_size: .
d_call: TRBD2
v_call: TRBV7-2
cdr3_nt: TGTGCCAGCAGCTTGGGGGCTAGCGGGTGGACCTCCTACGAGCAGTACTTC
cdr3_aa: CASSLGASGWTSYEQYF

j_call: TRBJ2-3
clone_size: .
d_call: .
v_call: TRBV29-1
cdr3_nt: TGCAGCGTTGAAGGACAGGTATTGGATACGCAGTATTTT
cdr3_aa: CSVEGQVLDTQYF

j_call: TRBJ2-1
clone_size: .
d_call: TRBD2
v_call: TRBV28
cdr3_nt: TGTGCCAGCAGGATGCTAGCGGGGGCGGGGGGTGAGCAGTTCTTC
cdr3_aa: CASRMLAGAGGEQFF

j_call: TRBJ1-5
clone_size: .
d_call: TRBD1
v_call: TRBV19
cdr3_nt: TGTGCCAGTAGTATAACAGGGGGCTTGGGTCTGGGTACAGGTCAGCCCCAGCATTTT
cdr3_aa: CASSITGGLGLGTGQPQHF

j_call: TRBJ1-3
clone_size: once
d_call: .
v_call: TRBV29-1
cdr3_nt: TGCAGCGCCGGGAGCTCTGGAAACACCATATATTTT
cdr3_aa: CSAGSSGNTIYF

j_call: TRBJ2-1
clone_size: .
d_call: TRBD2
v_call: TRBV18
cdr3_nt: TGTGCCAGCTCACCCGGGACTAGCGGGATGGCATTGAACTACAATGAGCAGTTCTTC
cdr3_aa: CASSPGTSGMALNYNEQFF

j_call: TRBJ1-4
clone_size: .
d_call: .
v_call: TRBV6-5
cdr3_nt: TGTGCCAGCATCGCAGGTAACTGTGAACTGTTTTTT
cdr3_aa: CASIAGNCELFF

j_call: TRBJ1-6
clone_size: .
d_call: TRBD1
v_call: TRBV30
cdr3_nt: TGTGCCTGGAGTTTCAACAGGGGTTTCTCCTATAATTCACCCCTCCACTTT
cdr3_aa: CAWSFNRGFSYNSPLHF